This TCR beta chain was found in a study of CD8+ T cells in alopecia areata. Whole-study results and caveats: Across lesional scalp, and particularly alopecia totalis/universalis, clonality surpassed that of normal scalp. Sequencing of scalp samples also includes resident alphabeta T cells from normal skin.

Sampling of alopecia areata patients yielded lesional scalp punch biopsies as well as peripheral blood. The germline V gene has CDR1 SGHVS and CDR2 FQNEAQ. CDR3 length equals 13 residues. The V and J ends lost 0 bases and 6 bases respectively, with 7 bases between them. Reverse transcription of extracted RNA yielded cDNA, which provided the sequencing template. Sequenced by immunoSEQ multiplex PCR; TCRdb stores in-frame clones only, minus some. The table includes about 91,000 clones, around 44% detected once. In the case of this clone: Its matching antigen is unknown.

The source of this sequence is a human donor with alopecia areata. The specimen sequenced was CD4+ T cells sorted from blood. This chain joins TRBV7-8 and TRBJ2-3; D unclear. The CDR3 DNA follows: TGTGCCAGCAGCTTAGCCGATCGGGATACGCAGTATTTT. Protein: CASSLADRDTQYF.